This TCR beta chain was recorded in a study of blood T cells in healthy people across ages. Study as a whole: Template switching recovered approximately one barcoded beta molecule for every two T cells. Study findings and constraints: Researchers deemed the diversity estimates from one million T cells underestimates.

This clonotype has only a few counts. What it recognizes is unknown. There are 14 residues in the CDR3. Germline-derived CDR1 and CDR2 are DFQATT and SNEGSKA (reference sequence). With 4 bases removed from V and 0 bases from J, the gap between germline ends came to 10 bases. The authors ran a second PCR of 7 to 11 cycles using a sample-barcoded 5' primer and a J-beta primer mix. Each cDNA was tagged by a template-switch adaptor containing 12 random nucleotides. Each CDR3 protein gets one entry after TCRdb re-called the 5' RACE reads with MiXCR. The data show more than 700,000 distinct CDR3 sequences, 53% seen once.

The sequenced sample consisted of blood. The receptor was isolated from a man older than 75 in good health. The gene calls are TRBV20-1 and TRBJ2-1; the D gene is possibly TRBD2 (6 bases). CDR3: CSATSASSYNEQFF. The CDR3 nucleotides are TGCAGTGCTACTAGCGCGAGCTCCTACAATGAGCAGTTCTTC.